These T cell receptor beta chains were read from a single sample in a study of blood T cell repertoires in COVID-19. Profiled with immunoSEQ multiplex PCR; TCRdb holds only in-frame clones, not every one. Of 40,000 or so clones listed, 90% to 95% are singletons. What was sequenced was peripheral blood. The receptors were gathered from a woman in her twenties or thirties in a cohort sampled during active COVID-19. The conserved cysteine and the conserved F or W are not part of the CDR3 here. Each record gives: clone size, V gene, J gene, CDR3 protein. Clone size is not always given. Where it is, it says once, few, many or a class for expanded clones.

NA	TRBV19	TRBJ2-1	ASSSRGLAGVNEQF
NA	TRBV5-1	TRBJ1-2	ASSLRTDYGYT
NA	TRBV19	TRBJ2-4	ASSMTVTVQY
once	TRBV18	TRBJ2-7	ASSLGLSYEQY
NA	TRBV27	TRBJ1-2	ASSSKGQWEVYT
NA	TRBV6-4	TRBJ1-6	ASSESGENSPLH
NA	TRBV24-1	TRBJ2-1	ATGLRGAGQF
NA	TRBV10-3	TRBJ1-5	AISEPRQGGSSNQPQH
NA	TRBV24-1	TRBJ2-1	ASSQFDEQF
NA	TRBV28	TRBJ2-1	ASSLAREGRNNEQF
NA	TRBV24-1	TRBJ2-7	ATSAGTVGEQY
NA	TRBV19	TRBJ2-2	ASSPTGGWITGELF
once	TRBV7-6	TRBJ2-3	ASSLVMGGRAKDTQY
NA	TRBV11-3	TRBJ2-1	ASSTPGKNEQF